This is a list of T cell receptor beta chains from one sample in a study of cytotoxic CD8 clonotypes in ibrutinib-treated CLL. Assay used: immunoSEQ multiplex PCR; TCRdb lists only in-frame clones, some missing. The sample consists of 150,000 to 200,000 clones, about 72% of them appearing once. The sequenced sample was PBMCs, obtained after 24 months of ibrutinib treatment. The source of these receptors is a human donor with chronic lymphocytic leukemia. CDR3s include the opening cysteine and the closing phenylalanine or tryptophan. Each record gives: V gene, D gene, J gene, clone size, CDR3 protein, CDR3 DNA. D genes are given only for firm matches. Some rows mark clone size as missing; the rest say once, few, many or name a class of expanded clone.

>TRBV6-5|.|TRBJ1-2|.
CASSYSRGVDSYGYTF
TGTGCCAGCAGTTACTCGAGGGGGGTAGACAGCTATGGCTACACCTTC
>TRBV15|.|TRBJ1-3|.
CATSRDGDTGNTIYF
TGTGCCACCAGCAGAGATGGGGATACTGGAAACACCATATATTTT
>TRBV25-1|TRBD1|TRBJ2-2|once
CASSEIGDRGPGELFF
TGTGCCAGCAGTGAGATAGGTGACAGGGGGCCCGGGGAGCTGTTTTTT
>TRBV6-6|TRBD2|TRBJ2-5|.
CASSSLAGLGETQYF
TGTGCCAGCAGTTCCTTAGCGGGATTAGGAGAGACCCAGTACTTC
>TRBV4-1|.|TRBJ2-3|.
CASSQDSAGPSTDTQYF
TGCGCCAGCAGCCAAGATTCGGCGGGACCTAGCACAGATACGCAGTATTTT
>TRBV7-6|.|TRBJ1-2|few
CASSPGPERYGYTF
TGTGCCAGCAGCCCCGGCCCGGAACGCTATGGCTACACCTTC
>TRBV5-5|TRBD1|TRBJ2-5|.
CASSWAGTGEETQYF
TGTGCCAGCAGCTGGGCCGGGACAGGGGAGGAGACCCAGTACTTC
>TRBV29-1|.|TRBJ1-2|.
CSVEDLGDSNYGYTF
TGCAGCGTTGAAGATCTCGGGGACTCTAACTATGGCTACACCTTC
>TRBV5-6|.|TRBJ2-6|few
CASRNRVGANVLTF
TGTGCCAGCAGGAACAGGGTTGGGGCCAACGTCCTGACTTTC
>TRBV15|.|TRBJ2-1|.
CATSRRLATYNEQFF
TGTGCCACCAGCAGGCGACTTGCCACCTACAATGAGCAGTTCTTC
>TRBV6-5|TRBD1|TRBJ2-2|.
CASTRTGASAGELFF
TGTGCCAGCACGCGGACAGGGGCTTCGGCCGGGGAGCTGTTTTTT
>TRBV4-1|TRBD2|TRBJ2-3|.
CASSPNQFLAGLEDTQYF
TGCGCCAGCAGCCCCAACCAGTTCCTAGCGGGTCTTGAAGATACGCAGTATTTT
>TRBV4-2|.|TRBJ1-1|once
CASSQPHGRVENTEAFF
TGTGCCAGCAGCCAACCGCACGGACGAGTGGAGAACACTGAAGCTTTCTTT
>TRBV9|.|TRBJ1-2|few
CASNRDLGLTNYGYTF
TGTGCCAGCAACCGGGACCTCGGGCTAACTAACTATGGCTACACCTTC
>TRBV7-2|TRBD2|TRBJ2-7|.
CASSLSASRGTWEQYF
TGTGCCAGCAGCTTATCTGCCTCGCGGGGGACTTGGGAGCAGTACTTC
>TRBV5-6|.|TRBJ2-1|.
CASSQAVEQFF
TGTGCCAGCAGCCAAGCCGTAGAGCAGTTCTTC
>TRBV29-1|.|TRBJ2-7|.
CSVEDRPGTSGAWEQYF
TGCAGCGTTGAAGATCGTCCCGGGACCTCGGGGGCCTGGGAGCAGTACTTC
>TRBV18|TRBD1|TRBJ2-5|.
CASSPDRGEETQYF
TGTGCCAGCTCACCTGACAGGGGGGAAGAGACCCAGTACTTC